The 5 T cell receptor beta chains reported below all come from one sample, sequenced in a study of blood T cell repertoires in COVID-19 (dated by TCRdb to about 2020). Library prep was done by the immunoSEQ multiplex PCR assay. TCRdb took over this immuneACCESS table, retaining in-frame rearrangements with V and J assigned. Such tables are incomplete; in checked studies, under half of the missing clones stem from an unresolved V gene, and the remainder is unexplained. The sample records over 150,000 clones, 86% of which are singletons. Around 9% of the sample is taken by the ten largest. Source material: peripheral blood. These receptors came from a man between 50 and 59 years old with active or convalescent COVID-19.

The rearrangement links TRBV9 to TRBJ2-1; TRBD2 matches 7 bases. Trimming took 6 bases from V and 0 from J; bases not matched to a gene: 0. In germline, CDR1 is SGDLS, CDR2 YYNGEE. This CDR3 has 13 residues. The CDR3: CASTSGSYNEQFF. CDR3 coding DNA: TGTGCCAGCACTAGCGGCTCCTACAATGAGCAGTTCTTC.

The table lists this clone with a few counts. The DNA for the CDR3 is TGTGCCAGCAGTCCACCGGGACAGACTTCGGACTATGGCTACACCTTC. As protein: CASSPPGQTSDYGYTF. The chain carries TRBV25-1 and TRBJ1-2; TRBD1 matches at 7 bases. This CDR3 region has 16 residues. V lost 5 bases, J lost 3 bases, and 12 bases stayed unmatched. In germline, CDR1 is MGHDK, CDR2 SYGVNS.

This chain uses TRBV28 with TRBJ1-6; 9 bases line up with TRBD1. The V segment lost 6 bases and the J segment 5 bases; nucleotides outside the gene matches: 8. Germline V gene data show CDR1 as MDHEN and CDR2 as SYDVKM. The CDR3 extends over 16 amino acids. The CDR3 region is CASSLTGGEDNSPLHF. The CDR3, as DNA: TGTGCCAGCAGCTTAACAGGGGGCGAAGATAATTCACCCCTCCACTTT.

The chain employs TRBV30 and TRBJ1-6; D not resolved. Germline CDR1 is GTSNPN and CDR2 is SVGIG (reference sequence). CDR3 length equals 16 residues. Trimming removed 1 base from V and 5 bases from J, with 15 bases in between. Here the CDR3 DNA reads TGTGCCTGGAGTGCCCGACTTTTATCCCATAATTCACCCCTCCACTTT. Translation: CAWSARLLSHNSPLHF. Filled out from reference TRBV30 and TRBJ1-6, the complete variable domain reads SQTIHQWPATLVQPVGSPLSLECTVEGTSNPNLYWYRQAAGRGLQLLFYSVGIGQISSEVPQNLSASRPQDRQFILSSKKLLLSDSGFYLCAWSARLLSHNSPLHFGNGTRLTVT.

The CDR3 here is CASRPDNSGNTIYF. Here the CDR3 DNA reads TGTGCCAGCAGACCGGACAACTCTGGAAACACCATATATTTT. This rearrangement joins TRBV28 to TRBJ1-3; D is perhaps TRBD1 (5 bases). The length of the CDR3 is 14 residues. The V end lost 6 bases, the J end lost 0 bases, and 9 bases lay between the germline ends. Germline V gene sequence: CDR1 MDHEN, CDR2 SYDVKM.